The 32 T cell receptor beta chains listed next were all sequenced from one sample in a study of CD4 T cells in relation to SARS-CoV-2 and coronaviruses. The method was immunoSEQ multiplex PCR; TCRdb's version includes in-frame clones alone and lacks a portion of them. The data contain 60,000 to 85,000 clones, about 92% of them singletons. CD4+ T cells from unexposed donors were obtained before the COVID-19 pandemic (2011-2018). The sample taken for sequencing was naive CD4+ T cells from PBMCs. Specified subset: naive CD4+ T cells isolated by negative enrichment. The receptors come from a human donor in good health.

V gene TRBV19 combines with J gene TRBJ2-1, with 10 positions matching TRBD2. The CDR3 is 18 residues long. Germline CDR1 LNHDA, CDR2 SQIVND (reference sequence). The V gene end was trimmed by 0 bases and the J gene end by 4 bases; junction bases not matched to a gene: 9. The CDR3 protein is CASSIDRASGGRYNEQFF. For the CDR3, the DNA is TGTGCCAGTAGTATAGATAGGGCTAGCGGGGGAAGATACAATGAGCAGTTCTTC.

DNA of the CDR3: TGCGCCAGCATCCCATCACCCGGGGAAGAGACCCAGTACTTC. Amino acid sequence: CASIPSPGEETQYF. The chain uses TRBV5-1 and TRBJ2-5, with D possibly matching TRBD2 (5 bases). The V gene's germline CDR1 is SGHRS and CDR2 YFSETQ. With 6 bases removed from V and 3 bases from J, the gap between germline ends came to 15 bases. The CDR3 runs 14 residues.

The chain is built from TRBV19 and TRBJ2-7, with D perhaps being TRBD1 or TRBD2 (5 bases each). V dropped 5 bases and J dropped 7 bases, with 21 bases sitting between them. The CDR3 spans 15 residues. Germline V gives CDR1 LNHDA, CDR2 SQIVND (reference sequence). The CDR3 region has the DNA TGTGCCAGTAGTGAGACCGGGACGGACATCTGGGAGCAGTACTTC. This encodes CASSETGTDIWEQYF.

The chain carries TRBV5-1 and TRBJ2-5; D tentatively reads TRBD1 or TRBD2 (5 bases each). The CDR3 is 14 amino acids. V lost 1 base to trimming and J lost 1 base, with 8 bases between them. Germline V gene sequence: CDR1 SGHRS, CDR2 YFSETQ. The CDR3 loop reads CASSLLGTQETQYF. In DNA form, the CDR3 reads TGCGCCAGCAGCTTGCTCGGGACCCAAGAGACCCAGTACTTC.

V gene TRBV11-2 combines with J gene TRBJ2-1, with D perhaps TRBD2 (5 bases). This CDR3 region has 14 residues. V was pared by 5 bases and J by 5 bases, with 13 bases between. Germline CDR1 SGHAT, CDR2 FQNNGV. The CDR3: CASSQYGIHNEQFF. Here the CDR3 DNA reads TGTGCCAGCAGCCAATACGGGATTCACAATGAGCAGTTCTTC.

The chain joins TRBV6-2 or TRBV6-3 to TRBJ1-2; the D gene is possibly TRBD1 (5 bases). Between the trimmed V and J ends, which lost 3 bases and 4 bases, there was a span of 9 bases. CDR3 length: 13 residues. Germline V gene sequence: CDR1 MNHEY, CDR2 SVGEGT. The CDR3 DNA sequence: TGTGCCAGCAGTTATTCCGGGGGCTATGGCTACACCTTC. This gives the protein CASSYSGGYGYTF.

The rearrangement uses TRBV6-5 and TRBJ1-6; 10 bases match TRBD1. This CDR3 is built from 15 residues. Trimming removed 2 bases from V and 6 bases from J; junction bases left unmatched: 1. Germline V CDR1 and CDR2: MNHEY, SVGAGI. CDR3 region: CASSYRDRGNSPLHF. CDR3 DNA: TGTGCCAGCAGTTACCGGGACAGGGGTAATTCACCCCTCCACTTT.

The V and J genes are TRBV19 and TRBJ1-1; D not resolved. The CDR3 runs 14 residues. V lost 3 bases and J lost 3, with 11 bases in between. Per germline, CDR1 LNHDA and CDR2 SQIVND (reference sequence). The CDR3 protein is CASSISSLYTEAFF. CDR3 nucleotide sequence: TGTGCCAGTAGTATTTCATCCTTATACACTGAAGCTTTCTTT.

The chain joins TRBV27 to TRBJ1-1; D unresolved. The germline V and J ends were trimmed by 6 bases and 0 bases, with 8 bases remaining between them. Germline V gene lookup returns CDR1 MNHEY and CDR2 SMNVEV (reference sequence). The CDR3 totals 13 residues. The CDR3 spells CASSYTMNTEAFF. The CDR3 nucleotides read TGTGCCAGCAGCTATACCATGAACACTGAAGCTTTCTTT.

DNA for the CDR3: TGCGCCAGCAGCTTGGACCCTAGGACAGGCGAGCTCTATGGCTACACCTTC. This gives the protein CASSLDPRTGELYGYTF. The V and J genes are TRBV5-1 and TRBJ1-2; the match to TRBD1 covers 7 bases. CDR1 is SGHRS and CDR2 is YFSETQ in the germline V gene. Trimming took 0 bases from V and 4 from J; bases not matched to a gene: 12. This CDR3 region has 17 residues. The complete variable domain, with remaining parts taken from reference TRBV5-1 and TRBJ1-2, reads KAGVTQTPRYLIKTRGQQVTLSCSPISGHRSVSWYQQTPGQGLQFLFEYFSETQRNKGNFPGRFSGRQFSNSRSEMNVSTLELGDSALYLCASSLDPRTGELYGYTFGSGTRLTVV.

V usage is TRBV24-1 and J usage is TRBJ1-4; no clear D gene. This CDR3 is built from 13 residues. CDR1 and CDR2 (germline): KGHDR, SFDVKD. V was cut by 7 bases and J by 3 bases, with 8 bases left in between. The CDR3 DNA reads TGTGCCACCAGGGGAGCAGCTAATGAAAAACTGTTTTTT. This encodes CATRGAANEKLFF.

The V and J genes are TRBV19 and TRBJ1-4; tentatively, D is TRBD1 (5 bases). CDR1 and CDR2 from the germline V gene are LNHDA and SQIVND (reference sequence). V dropped 3 bases and J dropped 0 bases, with 14 bases sitting between them. The CDR3 runs to 17 residues. In DNA form, the CDR3 reads TGTGCCAGTAGTATGAAGGGGATCGGGGCAACTAATGAAAAACTGTTTTTT. Protein sequence: CASSMKGIGATNEKLFF.

The CDR3 DNA follows: TGTGCCACCAGCACAAGGGTCAGGGGCTCCTACGAGCAGTACTTC. This gives the protein CATSTRVRGSYEQYF. The V call is TRBV24-1, the J call TRBJ2-7; D is possibly TRBD1 (6 bases). Germline values: CDR1 KGHDR, CDR2 SFDVKD. Trimming cost V 7 bases and J 0 bases, with 15 bases left between them. The CDR3 sequence is 15 residues long.

The J gene is TRBJ1-2, the V gene TRBV6-5; no clear D gene. Deletions cut 2 bases from V and 3 bases from J, with 4 bases between. The CDR3 is 12 residues long. Germline V CDR1 and CDR2: MNHEY, SVGAGI. CDR3 in amino acids: CASSYGDYGYTF. CDR3 bases: TGTGCCAGCAGTTACGGGGACTATGGCTACACCTTC.

The chain couples TRBV6-5 to TRBJ2-2; D perhaps matches TRBD2 (6 bases). CDR3 length: 15 residues. Per germline, CDR1 MNHEY and CDR2 SVGAGI. V was cut by 8 bases and J by 4 bases, with 17 bases left in between. CDR3 bases: TGTGCCAGCCGGATGGGGGGTTCGGTCACCGGGGAGCTGTTTTTT. Translating gives CASRMGGSVTGELFF.

The V gene is TRBV21-1, the J gene TRBJ2-7; the DNA was not compared with TRBD2, the D call given in the table. TRBV21-1 is deemed a pseudogene. The CDR3 length is 14 residues. CDR3 sequence reads: CASSKPTLLAGKPF. The CDR3, as DNA: TGTGCCAGCAGCAAACCAACACTTCTAGCGGGTAAGCCTTTC.

The chain combines TRBV4-2 with TRBJ2-1, with TRBD1 matching over 9 bases. V was pared by 4 bases and J by 1 base, with 5 bases of the junction left unmatched. CDR1 is LGHNA and CDR2 is YNFKEQ in the germline V gene. This CDR3 contains 16 residues. This chain's CDR3 is CASSPKDRGSYNEQFF. The CDR3 DNA follows: TGTGCCAGCAGCCCTAAGGACAGGGGATCCTACAATGAGCAGTTCTTC.

This chain uses TRBV5-1 with TRBJ2-4, with D maybe TRBD1 (6 bases). V was trimmed by 1 base and J by 8 bases, leaving 10 bases between them. Germline V gene data show CDR1 as SGHRS and CDR2 as YFSETQ. This CDR3 comprises 13 residues. The CDR3 nucleotides read TGCGCCAGCAGCTTGACAGGGTGGGACATTCAGTACTTC. Its protein is CASSLTGWDIQYF.

The chain has TRBV28 and TRBJ2-7; no clear D gene. Per the germline V gene, CDR1 is MDHEN and CDR2 is SYDVKM. V was pared by 6 bases and J by 4 bases, with 7 bases between. CDR3 length: 11 residues. In nucleotides, the CDR3 is TGTGCCAGCAGCATCAGATACGAGCAGTACTTC. Translated, it gives CASSIRYEQYF.

The J gene is TRBJ2-3, the V gene TRBV20-1; 11 bases are a match to TRBD2. V shed 6 bases and J 14 bases; nucleotides not matched to a gene: 7. The germline gives CDR1 DFQATT, CDR2 SNEGSKA (reference sequence). The CDR3 length is 11 residues. CDR3 amino acids: CSAPLAGGLYF. CDR3 in DNA: TGCAGTGCGCCTCTAGCGGGGGGACTGTATTTT.

V and J are TRBV5-1 and TRBJ2-7, with TRBD1 matching 7 bases. The CDR3 extends over 14 amino acids. Germline loops: CDR1 SGHRS, CDR2 YFSETQ. V lost 2 bases, J lost 3 bases, and 5 bases stayed unmatched. The DNA for the CDR3 is TGCGCCAGCAGCTTCACGGGACAGAGCTACGAGCAGTACTTC. It specifies CASSFTGQSYEQYF.

This clone occurred a few times. This chain joins TRBV5-4 and TRBJ2-7, with 7 bases aligning to TRBD1. Germline V gene sequence: CDR1 SGHNT, CDR2 YYREEE (reference sequence). CDR3 length: 18 residues. Unmatched junction bases numbered 18, after V lost 1 base and J lost 5 bases. CDR3 DNA: TGTGCCAGCAGCTTGTACAGGGGTGGCTCCCCTCAGGGGGACGAGCAGTACTTC. Its translation is CASSLYRGGSPQGDEQYF. Full variable domain (outside the CDR3, taken from reference TRBV5-4 and TRBJ2-7): ETGVTQSPTHLIKTRGQQVTLRCSSQSGHNTVSWYQQALGQGPQFIFQYYREEENGRGNFPPRFSGLQFPNYSSELNVNALELDDSALYLCASSLYRGGSPQGDEQYFGPGTRLTVT.

The rearrangement uses TRBV11-2 and TRBJ2-3; no clear D. Trimming pared 1 base from V and 2 bases from J, leaving 7 bases between. Germline CDR1 and CDR2: SGHAT and FQNNGV. The CDR3 runs 14 residues. The CDR3 nucleotides read TGTGCCAGCAGCTTAGGGCAGCCCACAGATACGCAGTATTTT. Protein: CASSLGQPTDTQYF. The variable domain in full, with the rest retrieved from reference TRBV11-2 and TRBJ2-3, is EAGVAQSPRYKIIEKRQSVAFWCNPISGHATLYWYQQILGQGPKLLIQFQNNGVVDDSQLPKDRFSAERLKGVDSTLKIQPAKLEDSAVYLCASSLGQPTDTQYFGPGTRLTVL.

This chain connects TRBV30 to TRBJ2-1, with TRBD2 matching 12 bases. CDR1 is GTSNPN and CDR2 is SVGIG in the germline V gene (reference sequence). The CDR3 is 17 residues long. The junction had 14 bases not matched to a gene; V was cut back by 4 bases and J by 7 bases. The CDR3 region has the DNA TGTGCCTGGAATCCCCTTTCCTCCGGACTAGCGGGGAATGAGCAGTTCTTC. Residues: CAWNPLSSGLAGNEQFF.

The CDR3 bases are TGCAGCGTCCGTGGGGACCCAGACGGTTTGCGGGAAGCCTACAATGAGCAGTTCTTC. This sequence encodes CSVRGDPDGLREAYNEQFF. The chain has TRBV29-1 and TRBJ2-1; D may be TRBD2 (6 bases). Germline V gives CDR1 SQVTM, CDR2 ANQGSEA. The CDR3 loop spans 19 amino acids. Trimming removed 6 bases at V and 2 bases at J, with 29 bases between.

The gene calls are TRBV11-3 and TRBJ2-3, with 8 bases lining up with TRBD1. Germline CDR1 and CDR2: SGHNT and YENEEA. CDR3 size: 13 residues. Trimming removed 5 bases from V and 6 bases from J; junction bases left unmatched: 4. The CDR3 DNA sequence: TGTGCCAGCAGCAGACGGACAGGGGATACGCAGTATTTT. Its translation: CASSRRTGDTQYF. Filled out from reference TRBV11-3 and TRBJ2-3, the complete variable domain reads EAGVVQSPRYKIIEKKQPVAFWCNPISGHNTLYWYLQNLGQGPELLIRYENEEAVDDSQLPKDRFSAERLKGVDSTLKIQPAELGDSAVYLCASSRRTGDTQYFGPGTRLTVL.

The chain uses TRBV7-8 and TRBJ2-7, with a tentative D call TRBD2 (5 bases). The V and J ends lost 3 bases and 6 bases respectively, with 21 bases between them. From germline, CDR1 is SGHVS and CDR2 FQNEAQ. There are 16 residues in the CDR3. CDR3 DNA: TGTGCCAGCAGCTTTAGGTCGGACTCCCCGCCCGGCGAGCAGTACTTC. Translation gives CASSFRSDSPPGEQYF.

The chain has TRBV19 and TRBJ2-3; unclear D gene. CDR1 and CDR2 (germline): LNHDA, SQIVND (reference sequence). Trimming stripped 7 bases from V and 1 base from J, with 6 bases between. This CDR3 is 12 amino acids long. CDR3: CASTPGTDTQYF. CDR3 sequence (DNA): TGTGCCAGTACCCCCGGCACAGATACGCAGTATTTT.

The V call is TRBV18, the J call TRBJ1-2, with 8 bases identical to TRBD1. Germline values: CDR1 KGHSH, CDR2 LQKENI. The CDR3 runs to 15 residues. V dropped 0 bases and J dropped 4; count of bases not matched to a gene: 4. CDR3 sequence reads: CASSPPGQARYGYTF. DNA of the CDR3: TGTGCCAGCTCACCACCGGGACAGGCCCGCTATGGCTACACCTTC.

V and J are TRBV7-9 and TRBJ2-3, with unresolved D. Germline lookup yields CDR1 SEHNR and CDR2 FQNEAQ (reference sequence). The V end lost 6 bases, the J end lost 0 bases, and 7 bases lay between the germline ends. The CDR3 runs 13 residues. The CDR3 DNA reads as TGTGCCAGCAGTGCACCTAGCACAGATACGCAGTATTTT. As protein: CASSAPSTDTQYF.

The V call is TRBV30, the J call TRBJ2-2, with D perhaps TRBD2 (7 bases). Germline loops: CDR1 GTSNPN, CDR2 SVGIG (reference sequence). V lost 2 bases and J lost 3, with 10 bases in between. This CDR3 contains 14 residues. The CDR3 protein is CAWSWRGHTGELFF. CDR3 bases: TGTGCCTGGAGTTGGCGGGGGCACACCGGGGAGCTGTTTTTT.

The chain has TRBV6-6 and TRBJ2-1; TRBD1 aligns across 10 bases. With V trimmed by 2 bases and J by 4 bases, 5 bases remained unmatched. This CDR3 is 16 amino acids long. Germline values: CDR1 MNHNY, CDR2 SVGAGI (reference sequence). CDR3 amino acids: CASSYQGTGEYNEQFF. DNA for the CDR3: TGTGCCAGCAGTTACCAAGGGACAGGGGAATACAATGAGCAGTTCTTC.